The subject of this entry is one T cell receptor beta chain. The clone's antigen remains unknown. Base qualities were left out, and no much larger clone turns up one base away. This specimen belongs to a study of blood T cell repertoires in COVID-19 (dated by TCRdb to 2020 to 2022). Regarding the research as a whole: Collaborator samples came from the United States, Italy and Spain and covered acute and convalescent phases of COVID-19. The prospective study material was composed of cDNA or gDNA derived from T cells, B-cell-depleted T cells, or PBMCs. Deeply sampled blood TCRbeta repertoires from subjects exposed to, actively infected with, or recovered from COVID-19 were included in the dataset. The repertoires were made available in a free public database intended to serve as a resource for research on the immune response to SARS-CoV-2. The samples were drawn from two sources: the first 160 participants of the ongoing ImmuneRACE study, and over 950 subjects contributed by 6 global collaborators. Nearly every sample came with metadata listing a de-identified subject ID, COVID-19 status, age in years and sex. Where available, HLA class I and class II types were taken from metadata supplied by the sample provider and were not determined by assay-based typing.

TCRbeta CDR3 regions were amplified from genomic DNA by means of the immunoSEQ Assay, a bias-controlled multiplex PCR. Concerning the study's data processing: Within the assay, amplification of reference gene primers was used to estimate how many nucleated cells each sample contained. To quantify the absolute abundance of each unique TCRbeta CDR3 rearrangement, sequence reads were collapsed and filtered. Productive Simpson clonality was computed per sample as the square root of Simpson's diversity index over productive rearrangements. TCRdb stores this immuneACCESS table with in-frame sequences only. Part of the clones is absent; in the studies checked, under half of the shortfall reflects unresolved V genes, and no reason is known for the rest. Clonal size and the V and J genes are those of that table, whereas D and trimming came from the DNA. In all, the sample holds fewer than 200,000 clones, and 83% of those were seen once. The ten largest clonotypes hold 2% to 2.5% of the sample.

The investigation overall reported the following: Clinical and demographic metadata were provided uncurated, with the amount varying by source and participant.

Inclusive of the bounding cysteine and phenylalanine, the CDR3 is 15 residues long. Only the CDR3 region is kept as DNA, spanning 45 bases read in frame from base 1. The germline V gene (reference sequence) provides CDR1 LGHDT and CDR2 YNNKEL. Trimming at the junction amounts to 1 base on V and 0 bases on J, and the germline ends lie 9 bases apart. Collaborating institutions collected whole blood in K2EDTA tubes following their own protocols. For TCRbeta analysis, collaborators shipped samples in one of three forms: frozen whole blood, isolated PBMCs, or DNA extracted from either of those sample types.

The rearrangement combines TRBV3-1 (or the pseudogene TRBV3-2) with TRBJ1-2; TRBD1 is possibly the D segment (5 matching bases). The sequence was obtained from a woman over 75 with acute or convalescent COVID-19. Sequencing was performed on peripheral blood. The nucleotides are TGTGCCAGCAGCCAAGGGAGGGGTACTAACTATGGCTACACCTTC. Its coded protein is CASSQGRGTNYGYTF.